This T cell receptor (beta chain) appears in the sequencing data of a study of CD8 T cells in Susac syndrome. Trimming cost V 5 bases and J 4 bases; bases outside gene matches: 9. This CDR3 contains 18 residues. CDR1 is LNHDA and CDR2 is SQIVND in the germline V gene (reference sequence). High-throughput TCR beta sequencing covered peripheral CD8+ and CD4+ T cells. Age- and sex-matched healthy donors served as the control group. It was negative isolation that provided the CD8+ and CD4+ T cells, whereas TEMRA cells were enriched by FACS. RNA amounts of roughly 0.45 to 1 ug underwent reverse transcription with random hexamers. It was immunoSEQ multiplex PCR that amplified TCR beta CDR3 across 54 Vbeta and 13 Jbeta. TCRdb ran MiXCR on the immunoSEQ multiplex PCR reads and lists one entry per CDR3 protein. In the table there are about 120,000 distinct CDR3 sequences, about nine tenths of which are singletons.

The count of this clonotype is one. Input material: CD4+ T cells from PBMCs. This TCR was recovered from a human donor in good health. This chain links TRBV19 with TRBJ2-2; the match to TRBD2 covers 14 bases. The CDR3 loop is CASSVRLAGGPGTGELFF. In DNA form, the CDR3 reads TGTGCCAGTAGTGTCCGACTAGCGGGAGGGCCGGGCACCGGGGAGCTGTTTTTT.